This is a list of T cell receptor beta chains from one sample in a study of radiation and T cells in renal cell carcinoma. Measured with immunoSEQ multiplex PCR; TCRdb has only the in-frame clones, and not every one. The sample yields about 49,000 clones, 65% to 90% seen once. This specimen was blood, taken from a patient whose treatment included radiotherapy and nephrectomy. These receptors came from a woman aged 70-85 years with renal cell carcinoma. Both conserved end residues are part of each CDR3. D genes are given only for firm matches. Clone sizes are given selectively: once, few, many, or a class where the clone is expanded.

>TRBJ1-1|14|NA|NA|TRBV5-1
TGCGCCAGCAGCTTGGAACTCCAGAACACTGAAGCTTTCTTT
CASSLELQNTEAFF
>TRBJ2-7|13|NA|NA|TRBV4-1
TGCGCCAGCAGCCAAGCCAGCACTGCCGGGCAGTACTTC
CASSQASTAGQYF
>TRBJ2-7|14|NA|NA|TRBV19
TGTGCCAGTAGTGCGCGACAGCTTACCTACGAGCAGTACTTC
CASSARQLTYEQYF
>TRBJ2-1|15|NA|TRBD2|TRBV5-1
TGCGCCAGCAGCTTGGCGACTAGCGGAGCCAATGAGCAGTTCTTC
CASSLATSGANEQFF
>TRBJ2-3|15|NA|TRBD2|TRBV12-5
TGTGCTAGTGGTCCCGGGACTAGCGGGGCAGATACGCAGTATTTT
CASGPGTSGADTQYF
>TRBJ1-1|13|few|NA|TRBV6-1
TGTGCCAGCAGCCCCCGGACGGACACTGAAGCTTTCTTT
CASSPRTDTEAFF
>TRBJ2-2|16|NA|TRBD1|TRBV6-6
TGTGCCAGCAGAGCAGACAGGGGGGGTAACACCGGGGAGCTGTTTTTT
CASRADRGGNTGELFF
>TRBJ1-4|17|few|NA|TRBV4-1
TGCGCCAGCAGCCAAGATAGGACCCCCGGGTTGGGAGAAAAACTGTTTTTT
CASSQDRTPGLGEKLFF
>TRBJ1-1|14|NA|TRBD1|TRBV6-1
TGTGCCAGCAGTGGGGCAGGGGGTAACACTGAAGCTTTCTTT
CASSGAGGNTEAFF
>TRBJ1-2|15|NA|NA|TRBV15
TGTGCCACCAGCAAGGCGGGGGGACTTGGCTATGGCTACACCTTC
CATSKAGGLGYGYTF
>TRBJ2-2|13|NA|NA|TRBV5-8
TGTGCCAGCAGCAGGCGGGTCACCGGGGAGCTGTTTTTT
CASSRRVTGELFF
>TRBJ2-7|14|NA|NA|TRBV11-2
TGTGCCAGCAGTATCCCCGGGGATGACTACGAGCAGTACTTC
CASSIPGDDYEQYF
>TRBJ2-5|16|NA|NA|TRBV5-6
TGTGCCAGCAGCTTGGTGCGAAAAAAAGGACAAGAGACCCAGTACTTC
CASSLVRKKGQETQYF
>TRBJ2-7|14|NA|TRBD2|TRBV27
TGTGCCAGCAGTAGGCTAGCGGAGTCCTACGAGCAGTACTTC
CASSRLAESYEQYF
>TRBJ2-7|16|few|TRBD2|TRBV7-2
TGTGCCAGCAGCTTGTTACTAGCGGGGGCCAACTACGAGCAGTACTTC
CASSLLLAGANYEQYF
>TRBJ2-2|15|once|NA|TRBV2
TGTGCCAGCAGTTCCTTAGCGTCGAACACCGGGGAGCTGTTTTTT
CASSSLASNTGELFF
>TRBJ1-5|14|NA|NA|TRBV7-8
TGTGCCAGCAGCTTAGCGGGAGGGTATCAGCCCCAGCATTTT
CASSLAGGYQPQHF
>TRBJ2-7|15|NA|NA|TRBV4-3
TGCGCCAGCAGCCAAGATGCATATTTCTCCTACGAGCAGTACTTC
CASSQDAYFSYEQYF
>TRBJ2-7|19|NA|TRBD1|TRBV10-3
TGTGCCATCAGATCAGGGACAGGGGCTACAACCAGGAGCTCCTACGAGCAGTACTTC
CAIRSGTGATTRSSYEQYF
>TRBJ1-5|15|NA|NA|TRBV19
TGTGCCAGTAGACTGAACAGTTATAGCAATCAGCCCCAGCATTTT
CASRLNSYSNQPQHF
>TRBJ2-3|15|NA|TRBD2|TRBV5-1
TGCGCCAGCAGCTTGGCAGCGGGAGACACAGATACGCAGTATTTT
CASSLAAGDTDTQYF
>TRBJ2-3|15|once|TRBD1|TRBV5-1
TGCGCCAGCAGCCCAAACGACAGGGTCACAGATACGCAGTATTTT
CASSPNDRVTDTQYF
>TRBJ2-2|16|NA|NA|TRBV5-1
TGCGCCAGCAGCTTGGACGGGAACGCGAACACCGGGGAGCTGTTTTTT
CASSLDGNANTGELFF
>TRBJ2-7|14|NA|TRBD1|TRBV2
TGTGCCAGCAGTGAACAACAGGGGCCCTACGAGCAGTACTTC
CASSEQQGPYEQYF
>TRBJ1-4|12|NA|NA|TRBV6-6
TGTGCCAGCAGGGCGAAAAATGAAAAACTGTTTTTT
CASRAKNEKLFF
>TRBJ1-1|16|NA|NA|TRBV14
TGTGCCAGCAGCCCCCTATCAGGCAGGGGGAACACTGAAGCTTTCTTT
CASSPLSGRGNTEAFF
>TRBJ2-3|13|NA|NA|TRBV4-3
TGCGCCAGCAGCCAAGACGAAGGGGATACGCAGTATTTT
CASSQDEGDTQYF
>TRBJ1-3|17|NA|NA|TRBV6-1
TGTGCCAGCAGTGGAACTTTACCAGTGTTCTCTGGAAACACCATATATTTT
CASSGTLPVFSGNTIYF
>TRBJ2-5|16|NA|TRBD2|TRBV29-1
TGCAGCGTTGAAGAGGGTATGGGAGGGCAACAAGAGACCCAGTACTTC
CSVEEGMGGQQETQYF
>TRBJ2-1|15|NA|TRBD1|TRBV2
TGTGCCAGCAGCCACCAGGGGGAAAGTAGCAATGAGCAGTTCTTC
CASSHQGESSNEQFF
>TRBJ1-2|11|NA|NA|TRBV7-2
TGTGCCAGCAGCACGCTATATGGCTACACCTTC
CASSTLYGYTF
>TRBJ2-4|18|NA|NA|TRBV5-1
TGCGCCAGCAGCCTTTGGGAAGATCACAGGGTAGCCAAAAACATTCAGTACTTC
CASSLWEDHRVAKNIQYF
>TRBJ1-5|14|NA|NA|TRBV18
TGTGCCAGCTCACCCGAGTCTGGGAATCAGCCCCAGCATTTT
CASSPESGNQPQHF
>TRBJ2-7|14|NA|NA|TRBV4-3
TGCGCCAGCAGCCAAGGTCAGGGAGCCTACGAGCAGTACTTC
CASSQGQGAYEQYF
>TRBJ2-7|14|NA|TRBD1|TRBV9
TGTGCCAGCAGCCCCGGAACAGGGGGGCATCTCCGGCACTTC
CASSPGTGGHLRHF
>TRBJ1-2|11|NA|NA|TRBV27
TGTGCCAGCAGTTTCGGCTCCGTCTGGACCTTC
CASSFGSVWTF
>TRBJ2-5|12|NA|NA|TRBV2
TGTGCCAGCAGTGGGGATGAAGAGACCCAGTACTTC
CASSGDEETQYF
>TRBJ1-2|13|NA|NA|TRBV5-1
TGCGCCAGCAGCCACATGGCTAACTATGGCTACACCTTC
CASSHMANYGYTF
>TRBJ2-1|16|NA|TRBD2|TRBV25-1
TGTGCCAGCAGTGACCCGGGACTAGCGGGCTTAGGCGAGCAGTTCTTC
CASSDPGLAGLGEQFF
>TRBJ2-1|11|NA|NA|TRBV30
TGTGCCTGGAGTGTTTTGAATGAGCAGTTCTTC
CAWSVLNEQFF
>TRBJ1-4|15|NA|NA|TRBV5-4
TGTGCCAGCAGCTTAACCGGAGGGCTCCGGGAAAAACTGTTTTTT
CASSLTGGLREKLFF
>TRBJ2-3|15|NA|NA|TRBV19
TGTGCCAGTAGTACACTCTTGGGGAGACCAGATACGCAGTATTTT
CASSTLLGRPDTQYF
>TRBJ1-1|12|NA|TRBD1|TRBV6-6
TGTGCCAGCAGATCACAGGGGACTGAAGCTTTCTTT
CASRSQGTEAFF
>TRBJ2-5|16|NA|TRBD2|TRBV5-8
TGTGCCAGCAGCAGCTGGACTAGCGGGGGTCAAGAGACCCAGTACTTC
CASSSWTSGGQETQYF
>TRBJ1-3|15|NA|NA|TRBV19
TGTGCCAGTCGAGGGACATCCGGCTCTGGAAACACCATATATTTT
CASRGTSGSGNTIYF
>TRBJ2-3|15|NA|NA|TRBV10-3
TGTGCCATCAGTGAGTCCAGCGGGCGCACAGATACGCAGTATTTT
CAISESSGRTDTQYF
>TRBJ2-5|17|NA|TRBD2|TRBV4-1
TGCGCCAGCAGCTTGGCCGGGACTAGCGGGGTATTAGAGACCCAGTACTTC
CASSLAGTSGVLETQYF
>TRBJ1-3|14|NA|NA|TRBV2
TGTGCCAGCAAGGCAACGGTGTATGGAAACACCATATATTTT
CASKATVYGNTIYF
>TRBJ1-4|13|few|NA|TRBV4-1
TGCGCCAGCAGCCGGGGACCAGGTGAAAAACTGTTTTTT
CASSRGPGEKLFF
>TRBJ2-5|14|NA|TRBD2|TRBV7-9
TGTGCCAGCAGCTCTAGCGGGAGCGCGGAGACCCAGTACTTC
CASSSSGSAETQYF
>TRBJ2-5|16|once|TRBD2|TRBV7-9
TGTGCCAGCAGCGGACAATACGGGACTATCCAAGAGACCCAGTACTTC
CASSGQYGTIQETQYF
>TRBJ2-3|15|NA|NA|TRBV9
TGTGCCAGCAGCGTAGCATCTGACTTCACAGATACGCAGTATTTT
CASSVASDFTDTQYF